The 11 T cell receptor beta chains given below trace back to one sample, sequenced in a study of blood T cell repertoires in COVID-19. Clones were sequenced by immunoSEQ multiplex PCR, and TCRdb holds only the in-frame ones, with some missing. The table includes some 60,000 clones, around 92% detected once. The specimen sequenced was peripheral blood. The source is a man aged 55 to 70 with acute or convalescent COVID-19.

The DNA for the CDR3 is TGTGCCAGCAGCTTAGCGGGACTAGCGGGCTACAATGAGCAGTTCTTC. Its protein product is CASSLAGLAGYNEQFF. This chain joins TRBV7-2 and TRBJ2-1; 12 bases agree with TRBD2. Germline CDR1 SGHTA, CDR2 FQGNSA. J was trimmed by 3 bases and V by 0 bases; bases with no gene match: 0. The CDR3 runs 16 residues.

CDR3 nucleotide sequence: TGTGCCACCAGCAGTCTAGCTAGCGCTGGCCAAGAGACCCAGTACTTC. Its translation is CATSSLASAGQETQYF. V is TRBV15 and J is TRBJ2-5; D is possibly TRBD2 (6 bases). Deletions cut 3 bases from V and 1 base from J, with 15 bases between. This CDR3 is built from 16 residues. From germline, CDR1 is LNHNV and CDR2 YYDKDF (reference sequence).

This chain uses TRBV6-5 with TRBJ1-2; no firm D call. Germline assignment: CDR1 MNHEY and CDR2 SVGAGI. The CDR3 spans 13 residues. V was clipped by 10 bases and J by 0 bases, with 12 bases between them. CDR3 protein: CAISPGANYGYTF. DNA of the CDR3: TGTGCCATTTCACCGGGAGCTAACTATGGCTACACCTTC.

The V gene is TRBV28, the J gene TRBJ2-1, with TRBD2 matching 8 bases. This CDR3 comprises 16 residues. The V and J ends lost 5 bases and 7 bases, in that order; junction bases with no gene match: 13. CDR1 and CDR2 (germline): MDHEN, SYDVKM. The CDR3 reads CASSTLFGLAENEQFF. The CDR3 nucleotides are TGTGCCAGCAGTACCCTCTTCGGACTAGCCGAAAATGAGCAGTTCTTC.

This clone has only a few counts. This chain connects TRBV27 to TRBJ2-2, with D tentatively TRBD1 (5 bases). Between the trimmed V and J ends, which lost 1 base and 7 bases, there was a span of 19 bases. The CDR3 length is 17 residues. Germline CDR1 is MNHEY and CDR2 is SMNVEV (reference sequence). In DNA form, the CDR3 reads TGTGCCAGCAGTTTATTAGGAACAGGCCCCTTTGGCGGGGAGCTGTTTTTT. This gives the protein CASSLLGTGPFGGELFF.

The rearrangement uses TRBV2 and TRBJ2-5; 12 bases are shared with TRBD2. Trimming removed 6 bases from V and 4 bases from J; junction bases left unmatched: 9. CDR1 and CDR2 from the germline V gene are SNHLY and FYNNEI. This CDR3 spans 16 amino acids. The DNA of the CDR3 is TGTGCCAGCAGCCCTCGACTAGCGGGAGCGGGAGAGACCCAGTACTTC. This encodes CASSPRLAGAGETQYF. Full variable domain (outside the CDR3, taken from reference TRBV2 and TRBJ2-5): EPEVTQTPSHQVTQMGQEVILRCVPISNHLYFYWYRQILGQKVEFLVSFYNNEISEKSEIFDDQFSVERPDGSNFTLKIRSTKLEDSAMYFCASSPRLAGAGETQYFGPGTRLLVL.

The chain has TRBV11-2 and TRBJ1-1; a weak D match, TRBD1 (5 bases). CDR3 length: 16 amino acids. The germline V gene has CDR1 SGHAT and CDR2 FQNNGV. V was pared by 0 bases and J by 1 base, with 12 bases between. The DNA of the CDR3 is TGTGCCAGCAGCTTAGATGGGTTTGGGGCGAACACTGAAGCTTTCTTT. Translated, it gives CASSLDGFGANTEAFF. The whole variable domain, remainder taken from reference TRBV11-2 and TRBJ1-1, is EAGVAQSPRYKIIEKRQSVAFWCNPISGHATLYWYQQILGQGPKLLIQFQNNGVVDDSQLPKDRFSAERLKGVDSTLKIQPAKLEDSAVYLCASSLDGFGANTEAFFGQGTRLTVV.

As concerns this clone: Other DNA sequences of this sample code for an identical CDR3. The J gene is TRBJ1-1, the V gene TRBV5-5, with D perhaps TRBD1 (5 bases). Per germline, CDR1 SGHKS and CDR2 YYEKEE (reference sequence). The CDR3 is made up of 14 amino acids. Trimming removed 9 bases at V and 1 base at J, with 16 bases between. CDR3 protein: CATTWGQRNTEAFF. CDR3 DNA sequence: TGTGCCACCACGTGGGGCCAGAGGAACACTGAAGCTTTCTTT.

This clone was detected only once. The chain is built from TRBV7-8 and TRBJ2-1; 14 bases align to TRBD2. The CDR3 consists of 16 residues. V lost 5 bases, J lost 4 bases, and 4 bases stayed unmatched. Germline V gene lookup returns CDR1 SGHVS and CDR2 FQNEAQ. CDR3 coding DNA: TGTGCCAGCAGCCCAAGGACTAGCGGGAGGTACAATGAGCAGTTCTTC. Protein sequence: CASSPRTSGRYNEQFF.

This chain joins TRBV9 and TRBJ2-5; 11 bases match TRBD1. J lost 1 base, V lost 2 bases, and 4 bases had no gene match. CDR3 length: 16 amino acids. Germline CDR1 is SGDLS and CDR2 is YYNGEE. The CDR3 DNA reads as TGTGCCAGCAGCGTCCGGGACAGGGGGTTCCAAGAGACCCAGTACTTC. The encoded protein is CASSVRDRGFQETQYF.

V gene TRBV18 combines with J gene TRBJ2-5; 10 positions agree with TRBD1. J was trimmed by 3 bases and V by 2 bases; bases with no gene match: 0. CDR1 and CDR2 from the germline V gene are KGHSH and LQKENI. The CDR3 is made up of 14 amino acids. In nucleotides, the CDR3 is TGTGCCAGCTCACCAGGGACAGGGGAAGAGACCCAGTACTTC. Translation gives CASSPGTGEETQYF.